Shown below are 8 T cell receptor beta chains from a single sample sequenced in a study of blood T cell repertoires in COVID-19. The data were produced by immunoSEQ multiplex PCR, yet TCRdb's version contains in-frame clones alone and is incomplete. Here the sample spans fewer than 200,000 clones, around 87% being singletons. Sequences were obtained from peripheral blood. These receptors all come from a man aged 35 to 55 with active or convalescent COVID-19.

The genes are TRBV5-1 and TRBJ2-2; 9 positions match TRBD1. Germline V gene sequence: CDR1 SGHRS, CDR2 YFSETQ. The length of the CDR3 is 15 residues. Trimming cost V 5 bases and J 6 bases; bases outside gene matches: 8. As DNA, the CDR3 is TGCGCCAGCAGAGGAGGGACAGGGAAATCCGGGGAGCTGTTTTTT. This encodes CASRGGTGKSGELFF.

The chain employs TRBV13 and TRBJ2-3; TRBD1 matches 7 bases. This CDR3 region has 15 residues. The junction had 7 bases not matched to a gene; V was cut back by 1 base and J by 6 bases. Germline assignment: CDR1 PRHDT and CDR2 FYEKMQ (reference sequence). The CDR3 reads CASSLATDRADTQYF. The CDR3 DNA is TGTGCCAGCAGCTTAGCCACCGACAGGGCGGATACGCAGTATTTT.

DNA for the CDR3: TGTGCCACCAGCAGATCCCGGCCGGGACTAGCCTACAATGAGCAGTTCTTC. This gives the protein CATSRSRPGLAYNEQFF. V usage is TRBV15 and J usage is TRBJ2-1; 8 bases map to TRBD2. The CDR3 sequence is 17 residues long. The trim removed 2 bases at V and 2 bases at J, leaving 8 bases unmatched. Germline loops: CDR1 LNHNV, CDR2 YYDKDF (reference sequence).

V is TRBV3-1 (or the pseudogene TRBV3-2) and J is TRBJ2-1, with 13 bases that match TRBD2. Losses at the gene ends were 1 base for V and 1 base for J; bases not matched to a gene: 1. Germline CDR1 and CDR2: LGHDT and YNNKEL (reference sequence). The CDR3 covers 17 residues. CDR3 region: CASSQGTSGGSYNEQFF. As DNA, the CDR3 is TGTGCCAGCAGCCAAGGGACTAGCGGGGGTTCCTACAATGAGCAGTTCTTC.

The chain employs TRBV7-3 and TRBJ1-1, with unresolved D. CDR1 is SGHTA, CDR2 FQGTGA, per germline. V gave up 4 bases and J gave up 5 bases, with 11 bases separating them. This CDR3 contains 13 residues. Here the CDR3 reads CASSSSPRTEAFF. The DNA for the CDR3 is TGTGCCAGCAGCTCCTCCCCCCGGACTGAAGCTTTCTTT.

The rearrangement uses TRBV7-9 and TRBJ1-1, with D unclear. The CDR3 spans 15 residues. The germline gives CDR1 SEHNR, CDR2 FQNEAQ (reference sequence). Trimming shortened V by 5 bases and J by 0 bases, and 13 bases separated the two germline ends. CDR3 region: CASSLSGLMNTEAFF. CDR3 DNA sequence: TGTGCCAGCAGCCTATCCGGACTGATGAACACTGAAGCTTTCTTT.

This clone was seen more than once but under ten times. The rearrangement links TRBV7-9 to TRBJ2-7; D may be TRBD1 (5 bases). Per the germline V gene, CDR1 is SEHNR and CDR2 is FQNEAQ (reference sequence). This CDR3 region has 16 residues. The V and J ends lost 2 bases and 1 base respectively, with 15 bases between them. CDR3 residues: CASSLPPGRSSYEQYF. DNA for the CDR3: TGTGCCAGCAGCTTACCGCCAGGGCGAAGTTCCTACGAGCAGTACTTC.

The chain joins TRBV7-2 to TRBJ1-1; tentative D call: TRBD1 (6 bases). CDR1 SGHTA and CDR2 FQGNSA come from the germline V gene. V was clipped by 4 bases and J by 5 bases, with 14 bases between them. The CDR3 has 14 amino acids. CDR3 sequence reads: CASSSWGRGTEAFF. Here the CDR3 DNA reads TGTGCCAGCAGCTCCTGGGGGAGGGGGACTGAAGCTTTCTTT.